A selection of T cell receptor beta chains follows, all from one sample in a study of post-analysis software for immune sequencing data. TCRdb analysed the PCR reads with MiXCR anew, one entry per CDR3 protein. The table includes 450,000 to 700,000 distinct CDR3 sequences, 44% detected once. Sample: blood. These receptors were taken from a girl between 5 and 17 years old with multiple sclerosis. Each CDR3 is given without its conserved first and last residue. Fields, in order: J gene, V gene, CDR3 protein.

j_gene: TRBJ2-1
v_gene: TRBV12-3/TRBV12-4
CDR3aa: ASSWLAGGAQQF

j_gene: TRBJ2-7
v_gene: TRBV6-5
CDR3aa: ASSSYTGRSSYEQY

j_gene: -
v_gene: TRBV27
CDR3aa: ASSSGVGGYEQY

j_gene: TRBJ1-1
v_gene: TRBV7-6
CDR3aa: ASSSYKNTEAF

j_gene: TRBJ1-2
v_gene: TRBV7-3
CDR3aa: ASSSQASGYT

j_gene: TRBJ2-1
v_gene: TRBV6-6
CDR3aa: ATGQGSYNEQF

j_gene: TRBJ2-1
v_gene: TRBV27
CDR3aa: ASTSRSGYNEQF

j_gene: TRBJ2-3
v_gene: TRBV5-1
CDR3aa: ASSTGTLGLAGAGTDTQY

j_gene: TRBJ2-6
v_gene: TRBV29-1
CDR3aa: SVEVDSGANVLT

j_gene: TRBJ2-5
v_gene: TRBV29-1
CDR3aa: SVGGAETQY

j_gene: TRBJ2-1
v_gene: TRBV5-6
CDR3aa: ASSWIRRGNNKQF

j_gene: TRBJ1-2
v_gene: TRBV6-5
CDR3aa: ASSPPGQIKYGYT

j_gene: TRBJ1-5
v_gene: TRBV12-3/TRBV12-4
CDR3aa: ASSRQQGNQPQH

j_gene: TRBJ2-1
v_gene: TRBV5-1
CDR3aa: ASSLVGRGTYNEQF

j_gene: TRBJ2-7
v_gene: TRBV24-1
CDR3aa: ATSAETATYEQY

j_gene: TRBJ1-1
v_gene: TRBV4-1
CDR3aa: ASSRLVGSGGSTEAF

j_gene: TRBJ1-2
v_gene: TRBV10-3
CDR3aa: AISGGGDGYT

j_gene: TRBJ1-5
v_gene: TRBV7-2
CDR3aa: ASSLAPGGRNQPRH

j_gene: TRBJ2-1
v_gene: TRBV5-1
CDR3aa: ASSLIGTINNEQF

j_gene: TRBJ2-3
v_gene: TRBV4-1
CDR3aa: ASSQEPGGKQY

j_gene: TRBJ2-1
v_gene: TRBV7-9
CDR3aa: ASSQGASGSNEQF

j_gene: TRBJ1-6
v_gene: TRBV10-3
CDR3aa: AITEGRNSPLH

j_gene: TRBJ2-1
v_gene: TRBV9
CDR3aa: ASSAPGTSLTEQF

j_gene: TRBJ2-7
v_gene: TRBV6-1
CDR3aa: ASSAGVSSYEQY

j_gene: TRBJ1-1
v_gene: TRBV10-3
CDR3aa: AISDPWAEAF

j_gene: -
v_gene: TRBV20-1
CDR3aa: SASVDSGTQETQY

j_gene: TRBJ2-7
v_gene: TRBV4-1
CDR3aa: ASSPWLRDPYEQY

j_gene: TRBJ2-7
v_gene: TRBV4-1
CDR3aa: ASSQLSGVYEQY

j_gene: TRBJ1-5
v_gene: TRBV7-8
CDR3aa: ASSLGPFQPQH

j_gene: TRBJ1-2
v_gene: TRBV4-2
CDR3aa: ASSQERAGQGNYGYT

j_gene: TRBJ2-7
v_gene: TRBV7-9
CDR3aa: ASSPQDRVDEQY

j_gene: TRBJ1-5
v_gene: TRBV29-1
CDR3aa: SVTRGPNQPQH

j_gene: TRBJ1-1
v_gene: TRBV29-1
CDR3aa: SVEGRLNTEAF

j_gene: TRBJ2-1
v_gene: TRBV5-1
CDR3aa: ASSLGWREAHEQF

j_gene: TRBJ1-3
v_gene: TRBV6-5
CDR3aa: ASAERSGNTIY

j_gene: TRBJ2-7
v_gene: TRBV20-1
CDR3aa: SASRLAGAYEQY

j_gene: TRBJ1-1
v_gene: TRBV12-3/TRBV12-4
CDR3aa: ASSKTGQNTEAF

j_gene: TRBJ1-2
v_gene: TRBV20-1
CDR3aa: SARPTANYGYT

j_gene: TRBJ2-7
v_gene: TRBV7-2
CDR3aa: ASSLTTGDEQY

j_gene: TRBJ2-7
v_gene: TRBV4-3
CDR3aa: ASSQDLTSGPYEQY

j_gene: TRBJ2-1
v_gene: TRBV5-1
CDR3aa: ASIVRGPGGEQF

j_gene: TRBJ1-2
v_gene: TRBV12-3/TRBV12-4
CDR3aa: ASSNDWTGANYGYT

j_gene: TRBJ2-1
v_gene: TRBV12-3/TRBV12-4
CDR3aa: ASSLPSGSSYNEQF

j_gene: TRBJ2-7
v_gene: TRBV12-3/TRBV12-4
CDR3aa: ASSSLAGARYEQY

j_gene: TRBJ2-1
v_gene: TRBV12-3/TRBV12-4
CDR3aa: ASSVAKSSYNEQF

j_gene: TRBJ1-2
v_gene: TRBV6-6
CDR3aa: ASTVQGSGYT

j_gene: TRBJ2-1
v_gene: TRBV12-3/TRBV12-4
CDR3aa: ASSSASGRYNEQF

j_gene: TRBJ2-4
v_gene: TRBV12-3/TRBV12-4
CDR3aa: ASTQAGAKNIQY